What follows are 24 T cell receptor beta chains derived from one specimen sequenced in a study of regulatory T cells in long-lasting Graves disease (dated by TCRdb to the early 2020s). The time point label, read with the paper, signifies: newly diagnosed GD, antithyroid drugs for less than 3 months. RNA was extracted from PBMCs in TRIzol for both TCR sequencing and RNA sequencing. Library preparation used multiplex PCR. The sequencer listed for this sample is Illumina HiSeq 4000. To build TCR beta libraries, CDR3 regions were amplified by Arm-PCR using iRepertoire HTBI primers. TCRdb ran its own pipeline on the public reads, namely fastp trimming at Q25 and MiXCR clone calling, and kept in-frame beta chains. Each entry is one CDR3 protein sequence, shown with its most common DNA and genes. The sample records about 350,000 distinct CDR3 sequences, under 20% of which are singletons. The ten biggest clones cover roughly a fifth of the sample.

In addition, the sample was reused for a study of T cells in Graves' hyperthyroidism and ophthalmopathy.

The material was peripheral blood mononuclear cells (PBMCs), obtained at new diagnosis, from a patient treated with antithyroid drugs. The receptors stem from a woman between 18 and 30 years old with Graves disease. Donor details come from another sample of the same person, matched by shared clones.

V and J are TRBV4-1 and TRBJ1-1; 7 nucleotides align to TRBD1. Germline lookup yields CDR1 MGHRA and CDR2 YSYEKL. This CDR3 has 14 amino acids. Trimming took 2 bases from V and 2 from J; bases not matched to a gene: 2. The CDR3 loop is CASSQWTGNTEAFF. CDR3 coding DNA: TGCGCCAGCAGCCAATGGACAGGAAACACTGAAGCTTTCTTT.

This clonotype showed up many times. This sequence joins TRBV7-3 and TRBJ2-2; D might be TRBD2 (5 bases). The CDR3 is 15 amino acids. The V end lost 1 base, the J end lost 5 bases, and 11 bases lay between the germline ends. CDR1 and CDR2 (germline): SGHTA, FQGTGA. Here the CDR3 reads CASSLRESGTGELFF. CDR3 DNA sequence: TGTGCCAGCAGCTTAAGGGAGTCTGGGACCGGGGAGCTGTTTTTT.

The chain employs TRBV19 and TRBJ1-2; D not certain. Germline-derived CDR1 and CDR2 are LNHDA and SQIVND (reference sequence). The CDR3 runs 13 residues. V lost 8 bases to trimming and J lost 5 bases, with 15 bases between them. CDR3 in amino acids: CASSRGIGYGYTF. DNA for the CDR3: TGTGCCAGTTCCAGAGGAATTGGGTATGGCTACACCTTC.

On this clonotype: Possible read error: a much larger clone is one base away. CDR3 coding DNA: TGTGCCAGCTCACCACGGGGCGATGGCTACACCTTC. Its protein is CASSPRGDGYTF. This sequence joins TRBV18 and TRBJ1-2; a possible D gene is TRBD1 (5 bases). Germline values: CDR1 KGHSH, CDR2 LQKENI. With 1 base removed from V and 6 bases from J, the gap between germline ends came to 6 bases. The CDR3 totals 12 residues.

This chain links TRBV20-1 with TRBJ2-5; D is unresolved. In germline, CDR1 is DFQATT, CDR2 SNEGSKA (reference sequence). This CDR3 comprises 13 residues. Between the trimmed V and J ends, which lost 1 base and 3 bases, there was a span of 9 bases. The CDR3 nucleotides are TGCAGTGCTAGAGTAGAAGCCGAAGAGACCCAGTACTTC. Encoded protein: CSARVEAEETQYF.

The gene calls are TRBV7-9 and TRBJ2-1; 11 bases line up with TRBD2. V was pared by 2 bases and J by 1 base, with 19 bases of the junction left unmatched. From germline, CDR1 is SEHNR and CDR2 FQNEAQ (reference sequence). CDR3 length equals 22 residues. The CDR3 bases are TGTGCCAGCAGCTTAAGTTTTTGGCGGTGGCTAGCGGGAGGTAGGTCCTACAATGAGCAGTTCTTC. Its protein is CASSLSFWRWLAGGRSYNEQFF. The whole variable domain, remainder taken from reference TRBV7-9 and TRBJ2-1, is DTGVSQNPRHKITKRGQNVTFRCDPISEHNRLYWYRQTLGQGPEFLTYFQNEAQLEKSRLLSDRFSAERPKGSFSTLEIQRTEQGDSAMYLCASSLSFWRWLAGGRSYNEQFFGPGTRLTVL.

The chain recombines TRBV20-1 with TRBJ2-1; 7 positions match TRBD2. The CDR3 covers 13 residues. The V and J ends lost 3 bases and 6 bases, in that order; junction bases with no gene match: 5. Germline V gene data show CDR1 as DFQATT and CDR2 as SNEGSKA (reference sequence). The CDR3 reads CSASREASNEQFF. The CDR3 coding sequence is TGCAGTGCTAGCCGGGAGGCTAGCAATGAGCAGTTCTTC.

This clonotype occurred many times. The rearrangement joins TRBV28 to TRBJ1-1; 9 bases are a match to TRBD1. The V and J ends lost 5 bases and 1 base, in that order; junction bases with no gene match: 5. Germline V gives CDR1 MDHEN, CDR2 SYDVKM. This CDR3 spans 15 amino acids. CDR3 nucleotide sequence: TGTGCCAGCAGTCCTTGGACAGGGGAGAACACTGAAGCTTTCTTT. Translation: CASSPWTGENTEAFF. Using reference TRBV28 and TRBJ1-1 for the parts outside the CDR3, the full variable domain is DVKVTQSSRYLVKRTGEKVFLECVQDMDHENMFWYRQDPGLGLRLIYFSYDVKMKEKGDIPEGYSVSREKKERFSLILESASTNQTSMYLCASSPWTGENTEAFFGQGTRLTVV.

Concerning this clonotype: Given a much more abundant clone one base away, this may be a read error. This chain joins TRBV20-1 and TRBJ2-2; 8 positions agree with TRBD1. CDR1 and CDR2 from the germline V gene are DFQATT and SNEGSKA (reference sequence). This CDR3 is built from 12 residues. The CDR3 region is CSATQGAGKLFF. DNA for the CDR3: TGCAGTGCTACGCAGGGGGCCGGGAAGCTGTTTTTT.

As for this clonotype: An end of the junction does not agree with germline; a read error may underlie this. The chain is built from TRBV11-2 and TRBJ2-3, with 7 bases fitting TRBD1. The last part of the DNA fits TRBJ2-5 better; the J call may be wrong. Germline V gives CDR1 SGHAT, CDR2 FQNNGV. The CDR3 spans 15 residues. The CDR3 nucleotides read TGCGCCAGCAGCCAACGGATAGGGGGCGGAGAGACCCAGTACTTC. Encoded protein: CASSQRIGGGETQYF.

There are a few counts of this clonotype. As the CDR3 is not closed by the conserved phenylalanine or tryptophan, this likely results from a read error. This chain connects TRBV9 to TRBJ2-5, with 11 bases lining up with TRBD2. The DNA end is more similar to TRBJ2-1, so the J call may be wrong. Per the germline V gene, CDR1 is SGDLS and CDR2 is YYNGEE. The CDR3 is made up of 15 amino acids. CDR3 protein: CASSALAGGGAGQFY. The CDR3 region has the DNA TGTGCCAGCAGCGCCCTAGCGGGAGGAGGGGCTGGGCAGTTCTAC.

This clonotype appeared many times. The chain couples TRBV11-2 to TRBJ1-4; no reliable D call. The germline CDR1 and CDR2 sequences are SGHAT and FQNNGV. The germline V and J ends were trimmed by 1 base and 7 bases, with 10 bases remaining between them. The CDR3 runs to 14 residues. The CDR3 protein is CASSLGGIAEKLFF. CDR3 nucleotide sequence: TGTGCCAGCAGCTTAGGCGGGATAGCTGAAAAACTGTTTTTT.

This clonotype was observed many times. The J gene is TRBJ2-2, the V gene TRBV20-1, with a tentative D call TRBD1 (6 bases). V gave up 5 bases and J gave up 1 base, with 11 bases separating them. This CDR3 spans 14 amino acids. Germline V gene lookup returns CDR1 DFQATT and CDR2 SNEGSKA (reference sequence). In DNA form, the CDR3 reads TGCAGTGCTCCCGAAGGGGGGAACACCGGGGAGCTGTTTTTT. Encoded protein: CSAPEGGNTGELFF.

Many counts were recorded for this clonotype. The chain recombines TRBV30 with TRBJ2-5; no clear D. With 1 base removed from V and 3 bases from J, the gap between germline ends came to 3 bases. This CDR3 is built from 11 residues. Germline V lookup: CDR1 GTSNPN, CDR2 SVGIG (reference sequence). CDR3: CAWSGKETQYF. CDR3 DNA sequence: TGTGCCTGGAGTGGAAAAGAGACCCAGTACTTC.

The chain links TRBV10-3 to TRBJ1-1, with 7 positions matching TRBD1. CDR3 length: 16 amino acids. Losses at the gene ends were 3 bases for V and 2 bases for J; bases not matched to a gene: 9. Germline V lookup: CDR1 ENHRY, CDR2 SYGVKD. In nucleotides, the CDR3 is TGTGCCATCAGTGATCGACAGGGTATGGGAAACACTGAAGCTTTCTTT. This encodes CAISDRQGMGNTEAFF.

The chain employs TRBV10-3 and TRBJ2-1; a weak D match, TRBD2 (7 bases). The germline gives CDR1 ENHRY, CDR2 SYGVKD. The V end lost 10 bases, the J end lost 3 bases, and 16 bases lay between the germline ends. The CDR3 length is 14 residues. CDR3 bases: TGTGCCACTGGGGGGGCCCCCATCTACAATGAGCAGTTCTTC. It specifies CATGGAPIYNEQFF.

DNA of the CDR3: TGTGCCAGCAGCTTCGGGGGGCGGGACACTGAAGCTTTCTTT. Residues: CASSFGGRDTEAFF. The chain uses TRBV5-6 and TRBJ1-1; the D gene is possibly TRBD1 (6 bases). CDR1 and CDR2 (germline): SGHDT, YYEEEE. V dropped 2 bases and J dropped 3 bases, with 11 bases sitting between them. CDR3 size: 14 residues. Full variable domain (remainder filled in from reference TRBV5-6 and TRBJ1-1): DAGVTQSPTHLIKTRGQQVTLRCSPKSGHDTVSWYQQALGQGPQFIFQYYEEEERQRGNFPDRFSGHQFPNYSSELNVNALLLGDSALYLCASSFGGRDTEAFFGQGTRLTVV.

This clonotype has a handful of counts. As DNA, the CDR3 is TGTGCCAGCAGCCCCCGGGACATTAATCTTAACATTCAGTACTTC. Encoded protein: CASSPRDINLNIQYF. The chain is built from TRBV5-5 and TRBJ2-4, with D tentatively TRBD1 (6 bases). The V gene's germline CDR1 is SGHKS and CDR2 YYEKEE (reference sequence). CDR3 size: 15 residues. The ends were cut back, 4 bases at V and 7 bases at J, with 18 bases in the middle.

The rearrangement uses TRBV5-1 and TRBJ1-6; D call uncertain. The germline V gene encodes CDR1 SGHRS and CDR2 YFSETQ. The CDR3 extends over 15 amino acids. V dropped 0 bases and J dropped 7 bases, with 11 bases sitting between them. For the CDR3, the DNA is TGCGCCAGCAGCTTGGACAACCCGAGCAATTCACCCCTCCACTTT. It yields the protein CASSLDNPSNSPLHF.

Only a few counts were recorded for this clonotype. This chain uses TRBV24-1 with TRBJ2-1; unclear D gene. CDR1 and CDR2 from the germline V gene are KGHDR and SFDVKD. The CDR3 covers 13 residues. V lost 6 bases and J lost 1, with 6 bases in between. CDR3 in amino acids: CATSPDSYNEQFF. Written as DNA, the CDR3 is TGTGCCACCAGTCCAGATTCCTACAATGAGCAGTTCTTC.

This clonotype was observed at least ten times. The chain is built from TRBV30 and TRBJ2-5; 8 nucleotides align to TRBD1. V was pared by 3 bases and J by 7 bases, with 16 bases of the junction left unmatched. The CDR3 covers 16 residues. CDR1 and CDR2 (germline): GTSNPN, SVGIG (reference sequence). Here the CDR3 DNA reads TGTGCCTGGAGCCTGACGGGCAGGGGGCCTGTTGGGACCCAGTACTTC. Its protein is CAWSLTGRGPVGTQYF.

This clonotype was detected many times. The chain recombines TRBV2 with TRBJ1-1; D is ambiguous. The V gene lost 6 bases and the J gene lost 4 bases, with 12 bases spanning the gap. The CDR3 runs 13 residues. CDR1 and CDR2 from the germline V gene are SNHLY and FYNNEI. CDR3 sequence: CASSLGMGTEAFF. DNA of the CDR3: TGTGCCAGCAGCCTAGGGATGGGCACTGAAGCTTTCTTT.

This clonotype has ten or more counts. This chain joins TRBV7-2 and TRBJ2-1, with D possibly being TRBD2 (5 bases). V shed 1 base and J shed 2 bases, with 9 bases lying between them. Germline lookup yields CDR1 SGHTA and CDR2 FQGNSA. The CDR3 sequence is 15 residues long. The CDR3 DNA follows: TGTGCCAGCAGCTTAGTCGCTAGCACCTACAATGAGCAGTTCTTC. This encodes CASSLVASTYNEQFF.

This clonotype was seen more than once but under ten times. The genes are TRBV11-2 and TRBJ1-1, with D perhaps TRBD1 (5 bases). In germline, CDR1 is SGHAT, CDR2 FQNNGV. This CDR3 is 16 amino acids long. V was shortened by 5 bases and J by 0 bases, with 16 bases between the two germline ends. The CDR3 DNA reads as TGTGCCAGCAGCCCCCTCAGCCGGGGCATGAACACTGAAGCTTTCTTT. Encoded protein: CASSPLSRGMNTEAFF.